This TCR beta chain was sequenced during a study of cytomegalovirus exposure and HLA in healthy donors. Both 60 Vbeta primers and 13 Jbeta primers went into the PCR. Sequenced by immunoSEQ multiplex PCR; TCRdb stores in-frame clones only, minus some. The sample includes around 180,000 clones, approximately 80% of them seen just once. Study-wide results and limits: Cytomegalovirus association was listed for under 200 TCR beta chains.

To note about this clone: Antigen unknown.

The CDR3 is 19 amino acids. V was clipped by 1 base and J by 2 bases; unmatched bases: 14. From germline, CDR1 is SGHDT and CDR2 YYEEEE. The chain combines TRBV5-6 with TRBJ2-5; TRBD1 aligns across 10 bases. Sequencing was performed on PBMCs. This TCR came from a male donor in good health and CMV-seronegative. The CDR3 DNA follows: TGTGCCAGCAGCTTGAGGGGACAGGGGTGGGGTTCCGGACAAGAGACCCAGTACTTC. Protein product: CASSLRGQGWGSGQETQYF.